This entry lists 22 T cell receptor beta chains sequenced from one sample in a study of blood T cell repertoires in COVID-19. Measured with immunoSEQ multiplex PCR; TCRdb has only the in-frame clones, and not every one. The table includes fewer than 150,000 clones, approximately 80% detected once. The sequenced sample was peripheral blood. The receptors come from a woman older than 75 in a cohort sampled during active or convalescent COVID-19.

J is TRBJ2-3 and V is TRBV6-2 or TRBV6-3; 10 nucleotides agree with TRBD2. Germline CDR1 is MNHEY and CDR2 is SVGEGT. The CDR3 is 16 amino acids. Trimming took 5 bases from V and 6 from J; bases not matched to a gene: 11. The CDR3 DNA reads TGTGCCAGCAGTGACCGGACTAGCGGTGGGATGGATACGCAGTATTTT. Amino acid sequence: CASSDRTSGGMDTQYF.

The chain combines TRBV18 with TRBJ2-2, with D possibly being TRBD2 (5 bases). The V and J ends lost 3 bases and 1 base respectively, with 6 bases between them. The CDR3 sequence is 14 residues long. CDR1 KGHSH and CDR2 LQKENI come from the germline V gene. This CDR3 reads CASSPGRNTGELFF. CDR3 bases: TGTGCCAGCTCACCTGGGAGGAACACCGGGGAGCTGTTTTTT.

In nucleotides, the CDR3 is TGTGCCAGCAGCTGGGACAGGGGTTACGAGCAGTACTTC. It yields the protein CASSWDRGYEQYF. V and J are TRBV5-4 and TRBJ2-7, with 10 bases lining up with TRBD1. The germline V gene has CDR1 SGHNT and CDR2 YYREEE (reference sequence). CDR3 length equals 13 residues. After removal of 3 bases from V and 4 bases from J, the junction contained 1 base not matched to a gene. The full variable domain, completed using reference TRBV5-4 and TRBJ2-7, is ETGVTQSPTHLIKTRGQQVTLRCSSQSGHNTVSWYQQALGQGPQFIFQYYREEENGRGNFPPRFSGLQFPNYSSELNVNALELDDSALYLCASSWDRGYEQYFGPGTRLTVT.

The rearrangement links TRBV5-1 to TRBJ2-2; 13 bases line up with TRBD2. Germline V lookup: CDR1 SGHRS, CDR2 YFSETQ. The V gene end was trimmed by 4 bases and the J gene end by 10 bases; junction bases not matched to a gene: 16. This CDR3 is 18 amino acids long. The CDR3 sequence: CASSLGATGTSGVEELFF. DNA of the CDR3: TGCGCCAGCAGCCTCGGCGCGACGGGGACTAGCGGGGTTGAGGAGCTGTTTTTT. The variable domain in full, with the rest retrieved from reference TRBV5-1 and TRBJ2-2, is KAGVTQTPRYLIKTRGQQVTLSCSPISGHRSVSWYQQTPGQGLQFLFEYFSETQRNKGNFPGRFSGRQFSNSRSEMNVSTLELGDSALYLCASSLGATGTSGVEELFFGEGSRLTVL.

This rearrangement joins TRBV29-1 to TRBJ2-7; a possible D gene is TRBD1 (6 bases). The CDR3 covers 12 residues. The V end lost 5 bases, the J end lost 6 bases, and 14 bases lay between the germline ends. CDR1 SQVTM and CDR2 ANQGSEA come from the germline V gene. The CDR3 DNA reads as TGCAGCGTTCATGAACAGGGTGGCGAGCAGTACTTC. Its protein product is CSVHEQGGEQYF.

Remarks on this clone: One junction end disagrees with the germline gene, perhaps due to a read error. The chain couples TRBV6-5 to TRBJ1-2; D remains ambiguous. The CDR3 has 14 amino acids. Germline lookup yields CDR1 MNHEY and CDR2 SVGAGI. CDR3 nucleotides: TGTGCCAGCAGGAGCCCGGACCGTGACTATGGCTACACCTTT. Translating it yields CASRSPDRDYGYTF.

J is TRBJ1-2 and V is TRBV6-1, with D perhaps TRBD1 (6 bases). V was shortened by 0 bases and J by 4 bases, with 27 bases between the two germline ends. The CDR3 totals 20 residues. The germline V gene has CDR1 MNHNS and CDR2 SASEGT. Written as DNA, the CDR3 is TGTGCCAGCAGTGAAGCGAACTATTATCGGATGTCCGGGACACGCTATGGCTACACCTTC. It codes for CASSEANYYRMSGTRYGYTF.

The V and J genes are TRBV9 and TRBJ2-3; possibly TRBD2 for D (5 bases). CDR1 SGDLS and CDR2 YYNGEE come from the germline V gene. The length of the CDR3 is 13 residues. V shed 3 bases and J shed 6 bases, with 11 bases lying between them. In DNA form, the CDR3 reads TGTGCCAGCAGCGATAGGAGGTGGGATACGCAGTATTTT. Translating gives CASSDRRWDTQYF.

This clone has a single count. The chain links TRBV5-4 to TRBJ2-5, with 8 positions matching TRBD2. Germline lookup yields CDR1 SGHNT and CDR2 YYREEE (reference sequence). The length of the CDR3 is 15 residues. V dropped 4 bases and J dropped 5; count of bases not matched to a gene: 10. CDR3 nucleotide sequence: TGTGCCAGCAGCACCGGACTAGCACGGGCTGAGACCCAGTACTTC. Protein sequence: CASSTGLARAETQYF.

This clone was counted once. The chain is built from TRBV19 and TRBJ1-4, with TRBD1 as a possible D gene (6 bases). Trimming took off 5 bases at V and 4 bases at J, with 17 bases between the two ends. In germline, CDR1 is LNHDA, CDR2 SQIVND (reference sequence). The CDR3 totals 16 residues. The CDR3 coding sequence is TGTGCCAGTAGTTTTGTGGCAGGGGCGCTTAATGAAAAACTGTTTTTT. Protein product: CASSFVAGALNEKLFF.

This clone came up a few times. The genes are TRBV5-1 and TRBJ2-2; the D gene is possibly TRBD2 (5 bases). Per germline, CDR1 SGHRS and CDR2 YFSETQ. The V gene lost 5 bases and the J gene lost 5 bases, with 13 bases spanning the gap. CDR3 size: 14 residues. The CDR3 sequence: CASRVLATTGELFF. CDR3 sequence (DNA): TGCGCCAGCAGGGTTCTAGCAACAACCGGGGAGCTGTTTTTT.

This chain joins TRBV6-5 and TRBJ1-4; D is uncertain. This CDR3 spans 14 amino acids. The V gene lost 1 base and the J gene lost 7 bases, with 10 bases spanning the gap. Germline V gene data show CDR1 as MNHEY and CDR2 as SVGAGI. CDR3 protein: CASSYWRSGEKLFF. The CDR3 DNA reads as TGTGCCAGCAGTTACTGGCGGTCCGGTGAAAAACTGTTTTTT.

In its sample, this clone was seen a few times. The chain carries TRBV5-1 and TRBJ1-3; D is unclear. There are 15 residues in the CDR3. V lost 4 bases, J lost 0 bases, and 11 bases lay in between. In germline, CDR1 is SGHRS, CDR2 YFSETQ. The CDR3 coding sequence is TGCGCCAGCAGCCCAAACTACATCTCTGGAAACACCATATATTTT. Protein product: CASSPNYISGNTIYF.

The chain combines TRBV6-1 with TRBJ1-2, with 7 bases lining up with TRBD1. After removal of 2 bases from V and 2 bases from J, the junction contained 8 bases not matched to a gene. The CDR3 sequence is 16 residues long. Germline loops: CDR1 MNHNS, CDR2 SASEGT. CDR3 region: CASSESFGGGNYGYTF. CDR3 coding DNA: TGTGCCAGCAGTGAATCATTTGGAGGGGGCAACTATGGCTACACCTTC.

The chain recombines TRBV18 with TRBJ2-7; 8 nucleotides agree with TRBD1. This CDR3 is built from 13 residues. The V segment lost 5 bases and the J segment 5 bases; nucleotides outside the gene matches: 5. Per germline, CDR1 KGHSH and CDR2 LQKENI. The CDR3 nucleotides are TGTGCCAGCTCAAAAGGACAGGGAAACGAGCAGTACTTC. It translates to CASSKGQGNEQYF.

This chain uses TRBV5-8 with TRBJ1-2; 8 positions match TRBD1. Trimming at V came to 10 bases and at J to 8 bases, leaving 10 bases not matched to a gene. Germline V lookup: CDR1 SGHTS, CDR2 YDEGEE. The CDR3 runs 12 residues. Here the CDR3 DNA reads TGTGCCTCCAGGGTCAGGGGGCGCGGCTACACCTTC. It is translated as CASRVRGRGYTF.

This clone was detected a few times. CDR3 region: CASSQGGRNTIYF. CDR3 coding DNA: TGTGCCAGCAGCCAAGGAGGTAGAAACACCATATATTTT. This chain uses TRBV3-1 (or the pseudogene TRBV3-2) with TRBJ1-3; the D is unclear. The germline gives CDR1 LGHDT, CDR2 YNNKEL (reference sequence). The V end was cut by 1 base, the J end by 5 bases, with 6 bases between. The CDR3 spans 13 residues.

This clone came up a few times. The chain recombines TRBV7-8 with TRBJ2-3; D perhaps matches TRBD2 (5 bases). This CDR3 is 14 amino acids long. The V gene lost 1 base and the J gene lost 5 bases, with 10 bases spanning the gap. Germline values: CDR1 SGHVS, CDR2 FQNEAQ. Here the CDR3 DNA reads TGTGCCAGCAGCTTAGGGGCCCGGGGAGATACGCAGTATTTT. Its protein product is CASSLGARGDTQYF. Looking up the rest from reference TRBV7-8 and TRBJ2-3 gives the full variable domain: GAGVSQSPRYKVAKRGQDVALRCDPISGHVSLFWYQQALGQGPEFLTYFQNEAQLDKSGLPSDRFFAERPEGSVSTLKIQRTQQEDSAVYLCASSLGARGDTQYFGPGTRLTVL.

The chain combines TRBV7-9 with TRBJ1-1, with D possibly TRBD1 on 5 matching bases. The ends were cut back, 0 bases at V and 0 bases at J, with 11 bases in the middle. CDR3 length equals 16 residues. CDR1 SEHNR and CDR2 FQNEAQ come from the germline V gene (reference sequence). This CDR3 is CASSLAGRTMNTEAFF. Here the CDR3 DNA reads TGTGCCAGCAGCTTAGCGGGGCGGACGATGAACACTGAAGCTTTCTTT.

This chain links TRBV19 with TRBJ1-6, with D possibly being TRBD1 (5 bases). Germline V gene data show CDR1 as LNHDA and CDR2 as SQIVND (reference sequence). This CDR3 is 16 amino acids long. V gave up 7 bases and J gave up 0 bases, with 13 bases separating them. This CDR3 reads CASNKGASSYNSPLHF. CDR3 in DNA: TGTGCCAGTAATAAAGGGGCGAGCTCCTATAATTCACCCCTCCACTTT.

The rearrangement links TRBV11-3 to TRBJ1-1; 8 bases fit TRBD1. V shed 4 bases, J shed 2 bases, and the junction held 6 bases outside the gene matches. Germline values: CDR1 SGHNT, CDR2 YENEEA. This CDR3 is built from 15 residues. As DNA, the CDR3 is TGTGCCAGCAGCTCGGGTCAGGGGGCCAACACTGAAGCTTTCTTT. This translates into CASSSGQGANTEAFF.

The J gene is TRBJ2-3, the V gene TRBV27; D gene unclear. The germline CDR1 and CDR2 sequences are MNHEY and SMNVEV (reference sequence). Trimming pared 3 bases from V and 0 bases from J, leaving 7 bases between. The CDR3 has 14 residues. The CDR3 nucleotides are TGTGCCAGCAGTTTCCTGACTAGCACAGATACGCAGTATTTT. It specifies CASSFLTSTDTQYF.